This TCR beta chain was captured by sequencing in a study of blood T cell repertoires in COVID-19 (dated by TCRdb to about 2020). As for the study more broadly: Collaborator samples came from the United States, Italy and Spain and covered acute and convalescent phases of COVID-19. Sample metadata almost always included a de-identified subject ID, COVID-19 status, age in years and sex. The prospective study material was composed of cDNA or gDNA derived from T cells, B-cell-depleted T cells, or PBMCs. The repertoires were released in a freely available public database intended as a resource for research on the immune response to SARS-CoV-2. Deeply sampled blood TCRbeta repertoires from subjects exposed to, actively infected with, or recovered from COVID-19 were included in the dataset. The samples were drawn from two sources: the first 160 participants of the ongoing ImmuneRACE study, and 1,254 subjects contributed by 6 global collaborators. Where available, HLA class I and class II types were taken from metadata supplied by the sample provider and were not determined by assay-based typing. The study at large found these results: The quantity of clinical and demographic metadata differed by source and by participant and was supplied without curation.

TCRbeta CDR3 regions were amplified from genomic DNA using the immunoSEQ Assay, a bias-controlled multiplex PCR. The paper's data handling went like this. The number of nucleated cells in each sample was estimated by amplification of reference gene primers within the assay. To quantify the absolute abundance of each unique TCRbeta CDR3 rearrangement, sequence reads were collapsed and filtered. For each sample, productive Simpson clonality was calculated as the square root of Simpson's diversity index over productive rearrangements. In TCRdb, the immuneACCESS table is reduced to in-frame sequences with V and J assigned. These tables do not hold every clone; where another copy was compared, an unresolved V gene accounts for under half, and the others remain unexplained. V and J calls and clone size are as listed in that table; D and trimming were resolved from the DNA. The sample table shows fewer than 100,000 clones, and about 93% are seen once. 0.65% to 0.95% of the sample is taken by the ten largest.

As encoded in the germline V gene (reference sequence), CDR1 is SGHAT while CDR2 is FQDESV. Trimming removed 2 bases from V and 2 bases from J; the gene matches leave 3 bases unexplained. From the cysteine through the phenylalanine, the CDR3 covers 15 amino acids. The kept DNA is CDR3 alone, 45 bases in frame from the first base. Details on this clone: What antigen it recognizes has not been identified. No much larger clonotype is one base removed from it; base qualities were not supplied.

Whole blood was collected in K2EDTA tubes by collaborating institutions according to the institutions' own protocols. For TCRbeta analysis, collaborator samples were shipped as frozen whole blood, as isolated PBMCs, or as DNA extracted from either sample type. The rearrangement joined TRBV11-1 to TRBJ2-7, and 10 bases in between align with TRBD2. Sample: peripheral blood. The sequence was collected from a woman of 80 years or more with acute or convalescent COVID-19. CDR3 protein: CASSLTSGTTYEQYF. Here is the DNA: TGTGCCAGCAGCTTAACTAGCGGGACCACCTACGAGCAGTACTTC.